Each of the 29 T cell receptor beta chains below was sequenced from the same sample in a study of T-cell memory formation after mild COVID-19. TCRdb ran MiXCR on the 5' RACE reads and lists one entry per CDR3 protein. The table shows 450,000 to 650,000 distinct CDR3 sequences, with about 22% occurring only once. The sample taken for sequencing was PBMCs or a T cell subset sorted from them (not recorded which). These receptors were obtained from an adult woman who had mild COVID-19 (a few samples of this study predate the infection). Cell type and time point are not known.

The chain uses TRBV19 and TRBJ1-1; TRBD1 might be the D (6 bases). Germline CDR1 LNHDA, CDR2 SQIVND (reference sequence). Trimming removed 1 base from V and 0 bases from J, with 15 bases in between. The CDR3 has 17 residues. CDR3 sequence reads: CASSIVPPDSLNTEAFF. DNA of the CDR3: TGTGCCAGTAGTATAGTCCCCCCGGACAGCCTGAACACTGAAGCTTTCTTT.

The genes are TRBV4-3 and TRBJ2-1, with 11 nucleotides matching TRBD2. The CDR3 has 20 amino acids. Looked up from germline, CDR1 is LGHNA and CDR2 is YSLEER. With 0 bases clipped from V and 0 bases from J, the junction kept 10 bases outside the gene matches. CDR3 sequence: CASSQDPGLAELSSYNEQFF. As DNA, the CDR3 is TGCGCCAGCAGCCAAGATCCGGGACTAGCGGAGTTGAGCTCCTACAATGAGCAGTTCTTC.

The CDR3 sequence: CASSSSGRGTYNEQFF. Here the CDR3 DNA reads TGTGCCAGCAGTTCTAGCGGGAGGGGGACCTACAATGAGCAGTTCTTC. This chain links TRBV12-3 or TRBV12-4 with TRBJ2-1; 12 positions agree with TRBD2. This CDR3 is 16 amino acids long. The ends lost 4 bases at V and 2 bases at J; junction bases unmatched: 3.

This clonotype was picked up a small number of times. CDR3 sequence reads: CASSFQSSEDIQYF. In DNA form, the CDR3 reads TGCGCCAGCAGCTTTCAATCATCAGAGGACATTCAGTACTTC. This chain connects TRBV5-1 to TRBJ2-4; D is unresolved. CDR1 SGHRS and CDR2 YFSETQ come from the germline V gene. V was shortened by 2 bases and J by 8 bases, with 14 bases between the two germline ends. The CDR3 contains 14 residues.

The chain carries TRBV5-1 and TRBJ2-3; tentatively, D is TRBD1 or TRBD2 (5 bases each). The V and J ends lost 5 bases and 4 bases respectively, with 14 bases between them. This CDR3 contains 14 residues. Germline V gene data show CDR1 as SGHRS and CDR2 as YFSETQ. CDR3 residues: CASRQRGTPDTQYF. The CDR3 nucleotides are TGCGCCAGCAGGCAACGGGGCACCCCAGATACGCAGTATTTT.

This clonotype has just a few counts. V is TRBV19 and J is TRBJ1-4; D gene unclear. Germline V gene lookup returns CDR1 LNHDA and CDR2 SQIVND (reference sequence). Trimming removed 1 base from V and 7 bases from J, with 1 base in between. The CDR3 has 11 residues. CDR3 coding DNA: TGTGCCAGTAGTATAGGTGAAAAACTGTTTTTT. This encodes CASSIGEKLFF.

The chain employs TRBV4-1 and TRBJ2-2; D is unclear. CDR3 size: 14 residues. V was trimmed by 0 bases and J by 6 bases, leaving 8 bases between them. The V gene's germline CDR1 is MGHRA and CDR2 YSYEKL. The CDR3 region has the DNA TGCGCCAGCAGCCAAGAGTCTCGCTCCGGGGAGCTGTTTTTT. Encoded protein: CASSQESRSGELFF.

At least ten counts were recorded for this clonotype. This sequence joins TRBV7-8 and TRBJ2-7, with 10 bases aligning to TRBD2. This CDR3 comprises 15 residues. J was trimmed by 2 bases and V by 6 bases; bases with no gene match: 7. Per the germline V gene, CDR1 is SGHVS and CDR2 is FQNEAQ. The CDR3 loop reads CASRDPAGGTYEQYF. The DNA of the CDR3 is TGTGCCAGCAGAGATCCAGCGGGAGGGACCTACGAGCAGTACTTC.

This clonotype has only a few counts. The chain employs TRBV24-1 and TRBJ2-5, with D perhaps matching TRBD1 (6 bases). Germline V gene sequence: CDR1 KGHDR, CDR2 SFDVKD. The CDR3 runs 15 residues. Trimming stripped 5 bases from V and 4 bases from J, with 16 bases between. As DNA, the CDR3 is TGTGCCACCAGTGTCTTGAGGGGGTACGGAGAGACCCAGTACTTC. This encodes CATSVLRGYGETQYF.

The chain is built from TRBV3-1 and TRBJ2-1, with D tentatively TRBD1 (5 bases). CDR1 LGHDT and CDR2 YNNKEL come from the germline V gene (reference sequence). Trimming pared 3 bases from V and 9 bases from J, leaving 9 bases between. The length of the CDR3 is 12 residues. CDR3 bases: TGTGCCAGCAGCCAGGCAGGGATTGAGCAGTTCTTC. It specifies CASSQAGIEQFF.

The gene calls are TRBV6-5 and TRBJ2-3; D uncertain. This CDR3 has 14 residues. CDR1 MNHEY and CDR2 SVGAGI come from the germline V gene. Trimming pared 6 bases from V and 2 bases from J, leaving 12 bases between. For the CDR3, the DNA is TGTGCCAGCAGCCTCCGGCGTTACACAGATACGCAGTATTTT. Protein: CASSLRRYTDTQYF.

This chain connects TRBV4-3 to TRBJ2-7; D is unclear. The germline CDR1 and CDR2 sequences are LGHNA and YSLEER. The CDR3 loop spans 14 amino acids. V was pared by 0 bases and J by 2 bases, with 8 bases between. The CDR3 spells CASSQEWLTYEQYF. CDR3 DNA: TGCGCCAGCAGCCAAGAATGGCTCACCTACGAGCAGTACTTC.

This chain uses TRBV10-3 with TRBJ1-1; no reliable D call. V lost 0 bases to trimming and J lost 1 base, with 3 bases between them. Germline lookup yields CDR1 ENHRY and CDR2 SYGVKD. This CDR3 is 13 amino acids long. The DNA for the CDR3 is TGTGCCATCAGTGAGTCACAGAACACTGAAGCTTTCTTT. This translates into CAISESQNTEAFF.

This clonotype was counted between two and nine times. V usage is TRBV6-5 and J usage is TRBJ2-5; TRBD2 matches at 11 bases. The CDR3 is made up of 17 amino acids. CDR1 and CDR2 (germline): MNHEY, SVGAGI. Trimming took 4 bases from V and 2 from J; bases not matched to a gene: 9. The CDR3 sequence is CASSLLPGLAVQETQYF. The CDR3 DNA follows: TGTGCCAGCAGTTTACTTCCGGGACTAGCGGTTCAAGAGACCCAGTACTTC.

This clonotype was observed a few times. The chain joins TRBV5-4 to TRBJ2-5; D is perhaps TRBD2 (5 bases). The CDR3 consists of 14 residues. Per the germline V gene, CDR1 is SGHNT and CDR2 is YYREEE (reference sequence). The V end lost 0 bases, the J end lost 3 bases, and 9 bases lay between the germline ends. The CDR3, as DNA: TGTGCCAGCAGCTTGGGGCCGGGGAAAGAGACCCAGTACTTC. This encodes CASSLGPGKETQYF.

This rearrangement joins TRBV7-9 to TRBJ2-1; TRBD2 is a possible D gene (5 bases). V shed 5 bases and J shed 5 bases, with 10 bases lying between them. The CDR3 spans 13 residues. Germline V gene sequence: CDR1 SEHNR, CDR2 FQNEAQ (reference sequence). The CDR3 nucleotides read TGTGCCAGCAGCCCTATCGGGGACAATGAGCAGTTCTTC. Its protein is CASSPIGDNEQFF.

The chain carries TRBV30 and TRBJ1-1, with D uncertain. The CDR3 sequence is 13 residues long. Germline V gives CDR1 GTSNPN, CDR2 SVGIG (reference sequence). Trimming pared 3 bases from V and 0 bases from J, leaving 8 bases between. The CDR3 DNA reads TGTGCCTGGAGATGGGATGTGAACACTGAAGCTTTCTTT. The encoded protein is CAWRWDVNTEAFF.

This clonotype appeared a few times. V is TRBV27 and J is TRBJ1-2; D might be TRBD1 (5 bases). Germline CDR1 MNHEY, CDR2 SMNVEV (reference sequence). Trimming pared 5 bases from V and 5 bases from J, leaving 21 bases between. The CDR3 covers 16 residues. In DNA, the CDR3 is TGTGCCAGCAGTCCGAGTGGAACAGGCCAGGGATATGGCTACACCTTC. Encoded protein: CASSPSGTGQGYGYTF.

The sample holds a few counts of this clonotype. The J gene is TRBJ2-3, the V gene TRBV5-4; D ambiguous. V lost 4 bases, J lost 0 bases, and 12 bases lay in between. Looked up from germline, CDR1 is SGHNT and CDR2 is YYREEE (reference sequence). This CDR3 has 15 residues. CDR3 sequence: CASSTLGGSTDTQYF. The CDR3, as DNA: TGTGCCAGCAGCACCCTTGGCGGTAGCACAGATACGCAGTATTTT.

This clonotype was counted only a few times. V gene TRBV4-1 combines with J gene TRBJ2-1, with D possibly matching TRBD2 (6 bases). Per the germline V gene, CDR1 is MGHRA and CDR2 is YSYEKL. V dropped 4 bases and J dropped 3 bases, with 16 bases sitting between them. This CDR3 is 16 amino acids long. The CDR3 is CASSRTGTGDYNEQFF. CDR3 DNA: TGCGCCAGCAGCCGAACCGGGACGGGAGACTACAATGAGCAGTTCTTC.

This clonotype was counted at least ten times. J is TRBJ2-3 and V is TRBV5-1, with D possibly being TRBD1 or TRBD2 (5 bases each). The CDR3 sequence is 14 residues long. Germline V gives CDR1 SGHRS, CDR2 YFSETQ. The ends were cut back, 3 bases at V and 11 bases at J, with 19 bases in the middle. For the CDR3, the DNA is TGCGCCAGCAGCTGGGACCGGAGACTTGCGTTGCAGTATTTT. This sequence encodes CASSWDRRLALQYF.

This clonotype has just a few counts. This chain joins TRBV7-6 and TRBJ2-3; 10 nucleotides match TRBD1. This CDR3 spans 17 amino acids. In germline, CDR1 is SGHVS, CDR2 FNYEAQ. V dropped 4 bases and J dropped 8; count of bases not matched to a gene: 15. CDR3 sequence reads: CASSSNLRDRGDGTQYF. In DNA form, the CDR3 reads TGTGCCAGCAGCTCGAATTTAAGGGACAGGGGTGATGGTACGCAGTATTTT.

The chain links TRBV20-1 to TRBJ1-5; D gene uncertain. Trimming left V 0 bases short and J 7 bases short, with 19 bases between. CDR1 is DFQATT, CDR2 SNEGSKA, per germline (reference sequence). The CDR3 spans 16 residues. In DNA, the CDR3 is TGCAGTGCTAGAGATGGCGACCGGTGGGTAAGACAGCCCCAGCATTTT. It specifies CSARDGDRWVRQPQHF.

This clonotype has ten or more counts. The rearrangement links TRBV20-1 to TRBJ2-2; 8 positions agree with TRBD2. J gave up 0 bases and V 6 bases, and 9 bases lay outside the gene matches. This CDR3 is 16 amino acids long. CDR1 DFQATT and CDR2 SNEGSKA come from the germline V gene (reference sequence). In DNA form, the CDR3 reads TGCAGTGCCGGACGAAGCGGGGGAGCGAACACCGGGGAGCTGTTTTTT. This encodes CSAGRSGGANTGELFF.

The chain combines TRBV20-1 with TRBJ2-1; D possibly corresponds to TRBD2 (5 bases). CDR1 is DFQATT, CDR2 SNEGSKA, per germline (reference sequence). The germline V and J ends were trimmed by 2 bases and 4 bases, with 18 bases remaining between them. This CDR3 is 16 amino acids long. CDR3 in DNA: TGCAGTGCTAGACTTAGCAGAGGGATCCGGTACAATGAGCAGTTCTTC. Its protein product is CSARLSRGIRYNEQFF.

This clonotype occurred a few times. The chain links TRBV4-3 to TRBJ1-6; D not certain. Trimming removed 0 bases from V and 0 bases from J, with 9 bases in between. Germline V gives CDR1 LGHNA, CDR2 YSLEER. This CDR3 has 17 residues. CDR3: CASSQDTESSYNSPLHF. The CDR3 bases are TGCGCCAGCAGCCAAGATACGGAAAGCTCCTATAATTCACCCCTCCACTTT.

There are a few counts of this clonotype. The V call is TRBV20-1, the J call TRBJ2-7; 8 nucleotides agree with TRBD1. This CDR3 has 14 amino acids. The V segment lost 3 bases and the J segment 5 bases; nucleotides outside the gene matches: 9. The germline V gene encodes CDR1 DFQATT and CDR2 SNEGSKA (reference sequence). The CDR3 sequence is CSASEWSGGHEQYF. The CDR3, as DNA: TGCAGTGCTAGTGAGTGGTCAGGGGGCCACGAGCAGTACTTC.

This clonotype appeared a few times. The rearrangement links TRBV20-1 to TRBJ1-2; tentatively, D is TRBD1 (5 bases). The CDR3 sequence is 13 residues long. V gave up 2 bases and J gave up 4 bases, with 11 bases separating them. Per germline, CDR1 DFQATT and CDR2 SNEGSKA (reference sequence). CDR3 amino acids: CSARHSGVYGYTF. As DNA, the CDR3 is TGCAGTGCTAGACATTCGGGGGTCTATGGCTACACCTTC.

The chain links TRBV7-9 to TRBJ2-2; 11 bases are a match to TRBD2. Trimming removed 7 bases from V and 4 bases from J; junction bases left unmatched: 8. CDR1 and CDR2 from the germline V gene are SEHNR and FQNEAQ (reference sequence). There are 16 residues in the CDR3. CDR3 in DNA: TGTGCCAGCACCCTCCTAGCGGGGGGACTCACCGGGGAGCTGTTTTTT. Translated, it gives CASTLLAGGLTGELFF.